What follows is one TCR beta chain and its context. The data were taken from a study of blood T cell repertoires in COVID-19. About the research overall: The study drew acute and convalescent COVID-19 samples from the United States, Italy and Spain.

All enrollees were roughly 18 to 100 years old and from 25 or so US areas. The study counted Cohort 3 donors as recovered given two negative PCRs, clearance, or symptom resolution. Some clones are missing from TCRdb's copy, which holds only in-frame ones; the method was immunoSEQ multiplex PCR. There are around 240,000 clones in the sample; 70% to 90% occur only once, and approximately 2% lies in the top ten. This TCR came from a woman between 50 and 59 years old who had recovered from COVID-19. Input material: PBMCs or T cells enriched from blood (not recorded which).

CDR3 in amino acids: CATSREGQGYTEAFF. CDR3 nucleotides: TGTGCCACCAGCAGAGAGGGCCAGGGGTACACTGAAGCTTTCTTT. The V gene is TRBV15, the J gene TRBJ1-1, with D maybe TRBD1 (6 bases). The CDR3 runs to 15 residues. The V gene's germline CDR1 is LNHNV and CDR2 YYDKDF (reference sequence). Trimming pared 0 bases from V and 3 bases from J, leaving 11 bases between.